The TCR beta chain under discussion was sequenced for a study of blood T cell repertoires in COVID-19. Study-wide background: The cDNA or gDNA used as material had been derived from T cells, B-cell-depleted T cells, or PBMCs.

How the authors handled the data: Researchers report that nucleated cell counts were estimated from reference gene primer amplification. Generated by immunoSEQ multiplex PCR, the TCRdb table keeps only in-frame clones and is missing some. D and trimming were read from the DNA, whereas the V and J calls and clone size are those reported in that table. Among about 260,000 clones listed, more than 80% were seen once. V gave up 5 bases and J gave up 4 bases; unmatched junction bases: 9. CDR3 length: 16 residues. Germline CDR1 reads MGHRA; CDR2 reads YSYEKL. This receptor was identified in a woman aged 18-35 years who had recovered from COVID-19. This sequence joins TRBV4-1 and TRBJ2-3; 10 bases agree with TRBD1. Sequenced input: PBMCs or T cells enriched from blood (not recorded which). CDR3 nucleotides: TGCGCCAGCAGCTCCCCGACAGGGGGCTCGTCAGATACGCAGTATTTT. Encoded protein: CASSSPTGGSSDTQYF.